This T cell receptor (beta chain) comes out of a study of T cell responses to AZD1222 COVID-19 vaccine. Study-level points and caveats: Of the AZD1222 recipients, only 5 or 6 were seropositive at baseline. Possibly, clonal diversity was underestimated; donors were largely white British and included more females. The peak T cell response came first, and repertoires were sampled only after it.

With regard to this clone: The antigen remains undetermined.

Repertoires were generated with immunoSEQ multiplex PCR, while TCRdb's copy carries only in-frame clones and drops some. The top ten clones hold roughly a sixth of a sample with 90,000 to 150,000 clones, 85% to 90% of them seen once. Germline CDR1 PRHDT, CDR2 FYEKMQ (reference sequence). This CDR3 is 15 amino acids long. After removal of 0 bases from V and 5 bases from J, the junction contained 2 bases not matched to a gene. This TCR came from an adult who received the AZD1222 COVID-19 vaccine. The chain links TRBV13 to TRBJ2-5, with 11 bases matching TRBD1. The material was peripheral blood, obtained 28 days after the second AZD1222 dose. The CDR3 region is CASSLGGQGDETQYF. Here the CDR3 DNA reads TGTGCCAGCAGCTTAGGGGGACAGGGGGACGAGACCCAGTACTTC.